This T cell receptor (beta chain) was obtained from a study of blood T cells in healthy people across ages. The CDR3 length is 15 residues. Deletions cut 1 base from V and 4 bases from J, with 13 bases between. Germline V gene sequence: CDR1 SEHNR, CDR2 FQNEAQ (reference sequence). General study findings and limits: With age, beta diversity per million T cells declined roughly linearly, significantly by 40.

Worth noting for this clonotype: Its antigen remains unidentified.

With a J-beta primer mix and a sample-barcoded 5' primer, a second PCR ran roughly 6 to 11 cycles. Each cDNA molecule was tagged by a template-switch adaptor that had 12 random nucleotides. At least 3 million CDR3-containing paired-end reads were obtained per sample. Each CDR3 protein gets one entry after TCRdb re-called the 5' RACE reads with MiXCR. Here the sample spans some 900,000 distinct CDR3 sequences, about 48% being singletons. The individuals who served as donors were healthy Caucasians living in Russia, aged roughly 6 to 90. The chain employs TRBV7-9 and TRBJ1-1; a weak D match, TRBD1 (6 bases). The sequence came from a young man in good health. The specimen was blood. For the CDR3, the DNA is TGTGCCAGCAGCTTAGGAGGCAGGGGATCCACTGAAGCTTTCTTT. Its translation: CASSLGGRGSTEAFF.